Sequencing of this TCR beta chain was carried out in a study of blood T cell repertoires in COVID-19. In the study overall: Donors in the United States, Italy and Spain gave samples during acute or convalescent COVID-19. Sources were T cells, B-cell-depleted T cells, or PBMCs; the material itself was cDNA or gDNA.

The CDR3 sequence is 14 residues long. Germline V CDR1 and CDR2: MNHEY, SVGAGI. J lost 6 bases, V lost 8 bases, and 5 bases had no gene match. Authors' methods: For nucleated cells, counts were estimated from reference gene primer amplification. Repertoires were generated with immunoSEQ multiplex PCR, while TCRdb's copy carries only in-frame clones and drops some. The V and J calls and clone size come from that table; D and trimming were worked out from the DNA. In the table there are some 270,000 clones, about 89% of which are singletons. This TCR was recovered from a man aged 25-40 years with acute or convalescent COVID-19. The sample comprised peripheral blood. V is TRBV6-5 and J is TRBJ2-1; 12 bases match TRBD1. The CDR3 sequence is CASWKGQGANEQFF. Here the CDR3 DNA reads TGTGCCAGCTGGAAGGGACAGGGGGCCAATGAGCAGTTCTTC.